This T cell receptor (beta chain) derives from a study of neurological immune-mediated disorders. Broader study findings: There were no CDR3 amino acid sequences shared by expanded clones across subjects, a result suggesting private repertoires in all groups.

V lost 1 base and J 4 bases, leaving 7 bases between the germline ends. The CDR3 spans 13 residues. Germline V CDR1 and CDR2: SGHTA, FQGTGA. This clonotype was detected ten times or more. No antigen is known for it. TCRdb ran MiXCR on the 5' RACE reads and lists one entry per CDR3 protein. The table lists fewer than 90,000 distinct CDR3 sequences, 9% to 12% of them singletons. This rearrangement joins TRBV7-3 to TRBJ2-5; D perhaps matches TRBD1 (6 bases). The specimen was PBMCs. The clonotype originates from a man aged 35-49 years in good health. The CDR3 sequence is CASSLNRVETQYF. In nucleotides, the CDR3 is TGTGCCAGCAGCTTAAACAGGGTAGAGACCCAGTACTTC.